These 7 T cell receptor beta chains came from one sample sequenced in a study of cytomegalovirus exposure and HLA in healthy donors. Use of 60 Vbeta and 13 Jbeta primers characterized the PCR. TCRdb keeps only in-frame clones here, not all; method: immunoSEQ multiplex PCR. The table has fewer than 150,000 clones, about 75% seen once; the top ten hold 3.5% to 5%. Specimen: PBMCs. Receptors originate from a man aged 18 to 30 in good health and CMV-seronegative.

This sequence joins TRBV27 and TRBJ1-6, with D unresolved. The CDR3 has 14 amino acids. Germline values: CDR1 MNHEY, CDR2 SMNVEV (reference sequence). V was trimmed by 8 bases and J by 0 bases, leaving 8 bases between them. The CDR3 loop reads CASLASSYNSPLHF. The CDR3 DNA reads TGTGCCAGCCTAGCAAGCTCCTATAATTCACCCCTCCACTTT.

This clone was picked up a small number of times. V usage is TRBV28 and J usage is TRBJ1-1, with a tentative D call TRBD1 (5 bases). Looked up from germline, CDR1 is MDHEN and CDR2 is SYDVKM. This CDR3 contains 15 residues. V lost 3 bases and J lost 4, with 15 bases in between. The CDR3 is CASSFPGARATEAFF. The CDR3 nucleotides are TGTGCCAGCAGTTTCCCTGGAGCCAGGGCCACTGAAGCTTTCTTT. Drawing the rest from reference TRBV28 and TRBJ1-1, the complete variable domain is DVKVTQSSRYLVKRTGEKVFLECVQDMDHENMFWYRQDPGLGLRLIYFSYDVKMKEKGDIPEGYSVSREKKERFSLILESASTNQTSMYLCASSFPGARATEAFFGQGTRLTVV.

CDR3 bases: TGTGCCAGTACTCGACCGGGACAGGGTTACAATGAGCAGTTCTTC. Translating gives CASTRPGQGYNEQFF. The chain has TRBV19 and TRBJ2-1; 9 positions agree with TRBD1. This CDR3 is built from 15 residues. With 7 bases clipped from V and 4 bases from J, the junction kept 8 bases outside the gene matches. The V gene's germline CDR1 is LNHDA and CDR2 SQIVND (reference sequence). Using reference TRBV19 and TRBJ2-1 for the parts outside the CDR3, the full variable domain is DGGITQSPKYLFRKEGQNVTLSCEQNLNHDAMYWYRQDPGQGLRLIYYSQIVNDFQKGDIAEGYSVSREKKESFPLTVTSAQKNPTAFYLCASTRPGQGYNEQFFGPGTRLTVL.

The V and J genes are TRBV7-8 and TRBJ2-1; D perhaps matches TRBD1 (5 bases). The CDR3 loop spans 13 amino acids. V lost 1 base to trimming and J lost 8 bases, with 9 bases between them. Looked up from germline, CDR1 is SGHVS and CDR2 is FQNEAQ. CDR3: CASSLGTRDEQFF. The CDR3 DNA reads TGTGCCAGCAGCTTAGGGACAAGAGATGAGCAGTTCTTC.

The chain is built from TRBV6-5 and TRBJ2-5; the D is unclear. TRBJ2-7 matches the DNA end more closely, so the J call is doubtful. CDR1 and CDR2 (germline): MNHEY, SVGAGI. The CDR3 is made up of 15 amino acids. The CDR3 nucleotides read TGTGCCAGCAGTCCAGGCGTGGTTCGGTCCTACGAGCAGTACTTC. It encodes CASSPGVVRSYEQYF.

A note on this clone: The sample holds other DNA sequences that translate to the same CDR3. The CDR3 loop is CASSPRDTQETQYF. The CDR3 coding sequence is TGTGCCAGCAGCCCCCGGGACACCCAAGAGACCCAGTACTTC. V is TRBV11-3 and J is TRBJ2-5; D perhaps matches TRBD1 (6 bases). Trimming took off 5 bases at V and 1 base at J, with 11 bases between the two ends. The CDR3 sequence is 14 residues long. Germline CDR1 is SGHNT and CDR2 is YENEEA. The entire variable domain, with the rest obtained from reference TRBV11-3 and TRBJ2-5, is as follows: EAGVVQSPRYKIIEKKQPVAFWCNPISGHNTLYWYLQNLGQGPELLIRYENEEAVDDSQLPKDRFSAERLKGVDSTLKIQPAELGDSAVYLCASSPRDTQETQYFGPGTRLLVL.

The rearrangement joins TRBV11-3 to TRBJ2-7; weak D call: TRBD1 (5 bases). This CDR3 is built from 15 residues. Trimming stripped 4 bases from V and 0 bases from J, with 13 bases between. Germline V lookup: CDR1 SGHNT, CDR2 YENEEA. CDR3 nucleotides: TGTGCCAGCAGCTCCTCTGGGGCCAACTCCTACGAGCAGTACTTC. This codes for CASSSSGANSYEQYF. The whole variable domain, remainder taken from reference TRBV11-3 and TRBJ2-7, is EAGVVQSPRYKIIEKKQPVAFWCNPISGHNTLYWYLQNLGQGPELLIRYENEEAVDDSQLPKDRFSAERLKGVDSTLKIQPAELGDSAVYLCASSSSGANSYEQYFGPGTRLTVT.